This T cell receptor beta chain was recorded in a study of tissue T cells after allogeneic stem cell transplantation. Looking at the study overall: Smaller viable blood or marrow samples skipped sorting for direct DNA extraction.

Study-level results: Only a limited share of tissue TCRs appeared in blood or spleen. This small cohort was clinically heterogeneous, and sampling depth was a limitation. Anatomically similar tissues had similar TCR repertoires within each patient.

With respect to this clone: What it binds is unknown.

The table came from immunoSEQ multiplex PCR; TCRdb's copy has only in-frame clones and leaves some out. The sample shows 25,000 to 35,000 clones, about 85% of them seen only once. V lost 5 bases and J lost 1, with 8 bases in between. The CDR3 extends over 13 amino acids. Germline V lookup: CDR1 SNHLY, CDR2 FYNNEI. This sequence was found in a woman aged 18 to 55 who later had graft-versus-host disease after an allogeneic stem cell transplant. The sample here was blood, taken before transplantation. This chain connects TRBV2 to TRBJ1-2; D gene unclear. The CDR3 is CASSRDVNYGYTF. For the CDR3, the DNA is TGTGCCAGCAGTCGAGACGTTAACTATGGCTACACCTTC.